This TCR beta chain appears in the sequencing data of a study of memory CD4+ T cells and cytomegalovirus serostatus. Study-wide points: CD4+ memory repertoires contained about two fifths of the 164 reported CMV TCRbeta sequences. The CMV-associated TCR signature appears largely within the CD4+ memory repertoire.

The assay was immunoSEQ multiplex PCR, and TCRdb's table has in-frame clones only and misses some. Of 50,000 to 75,000 clones detected, more than 75% appear once; the ten largest clones hold around 0.9%. The sort gate was single viable CD3+CD4+CD8-CD45RO+ cells for memory CD4+ T cells. After thawing, CD4+ T cells were positively selected. A word on this clone: The antigen remains unidentified.

V lost 6 bases, J lost 4 bases, and 12 bases lay in between. Germline V gene data show CDR1 as MNHNY and CDR2 as SVGAGI (reference sequence). The CDR3 length is 13 residues. The source of this sequence is an adult in good health and CMV-seronegative. The sequenced sample was memory CD4+ T cells from blood. V gene TRBV6-6 combines with J gene TRBJ1-2; D unresolved. This CDR3 reads CASRPDLSYGYTF. The DNA for the CDR3 is TGTGCCAGCAGGCCCGACCTATCCTATGGCTACACCTTC.